This T cell receptor beta chain derives from a study of T cell changes during pregnancy in multiple sclerosis. Clones were read by immunoSEQ multiplex PCR, and TCRdb kept only the in-frame ones, dropping some. The sample lists 95,000 to 100,000 clones, around 92% occurring once. Germline assignment: CDR1 SEHNR and CDR2 FQNEAQ (reference sequence). This CDR3 has 14 amino acids. With 1 base removed from V and 4 bases from J, the gap between germline ends came to 11 bases. The source of this sequence is a female donor with multiple sclerosis, enrolled in a pregnancy study. The V and J genes are TRBV7-9 and TRBJ2-7; D is unclear. The input for sequencing was peripheral blood, taken in the second trimester of pregnancy. CDR3 amino acids: CASSLGGKPYEQYF. The CDR3 DNA is TGTGCCAGCAGCTTAGGCGGAAAACCGTACGAGCAGTACTTC.